This note documents a single T cell receptor beta chain sequence. Its target is unknown. The entry originates in a study of cytomegalovirus exposure and HLA in healthy donors. The CDR3 sequence is 13 residues long. Trimming removed 3 bases at V and 9 bases at J, with 14 bases between. Germline CDR1 reads KGHSH; CDR2 reads LQKENI. Study results and caveats: It was reported that TCR beta sequences correctly inferred the HLA-A and HLA-B alleles for most subjects. In an earlier analysis, about 87% or about 30%: the productive usage of most TCR beta V segments. Cytomegalovirus-associated TCR beta chains were listed, numbering 164.

The PCR was carried out with 60 Vbeta primers and 13 Jbeta primers. Authors' processing steps: Approximately 11 million of the approximately 80 million unique TCR beta chains counted in a later analysis were shared. Some clones are missing from TCRdb's copy, which holds only in-frame ones; the method was immunoSEQ multiplex PCR. V, J and clone size were drawn from that table, and D and trimming were deduced from the DNA. The repertoire holds about 50,000 clones, with roughly 80% as singletons. The genes are TRBV18 and TRBJ1-2, with TRBD1 as a possible D gene (5 bases). The TCR was taken from a woman in her forties in good health and CMV-seropositive. Specimen: PBMCs. CDR3 nucleotides: TGTGCCAGCTCACCCTCAACCAGGGATAGCTACACCTTC. Its protein product is CASSPSTRDSYTF.